This T cell receptor beta chain is from a study of shared clonotypes between healthy human individuals. As for the study in general: Each donor contributed plates that comprised three CD4 naive, three CD4 memory, two CD8 naive and one CD8 memory. Study results and caveats: Only blood samples were collected, and tissue repertoires likely differ.

Germline CDR1 reads SGHDT; CDR2 reads YYEEEE. V gave up 0 bases and J gave up 4 bases, with 7 bases separating them. The CDR3 sequence is 13 residues long. TCRdb's table, derived via immunoSEQ multiplex PCR, lists solely in-frame clones and lacks some. In the table there are fewer than 1.8 million clones, just under 99% of which are singletons. Turning to this clone: Its antigen is currently unknown. The sample contains more than one DNA sequence encoding this CDR3.

The TCR comes from a man aged 25-40 years in good health. The V call is TRBV5-6, the J call TRBJ2-5; possibly TRBD1 for D (5 bases). The sequenced sample was naive CD4+ T cells sorted from blood. Subset of the sample: CD45RA+ positively selected. CDR3 nucleotides: TGTGCCAGCAGCTTGGGGCAGGGAGAGACCCAGTACTTC. It is translated as CASSLGQGETQYF.